This TCR beta chain was sequenced in a study of cytomegalovirus exposure and HLA in healthy donors. It was with 60 Vbeta and 13 Jbeta primers that the PCR ran. Generated by immunoSEQ multiplex PCR, the TCRdb table keeps only in-frame clones and is missing some. Counted here are about 130,000 clones, about 73% occurring once; the ten biggest clones make up roughly 2.7%. Trimming cost V 2 bases and J 3 bases, with 7 bases left between them. Per germline, CDR1 GTSNPN and CDR2 SVGIG (reference sequence). The CDR3 is 12 residues long. Notes on this clone: Its antigen is currently unknown.

Study-level findings and limits: The Asian-associated ancestry cluster reportedly had fewer N-insertions than the 666-donor mean in a later analysis. In a later analysis, DRB1 alleles had the most associated TCRs; HLA-C alleles the fewest.

The clonotype comes from a human donor in good health. J is TRBJ1-2 and V is TRBV30, with a tentative D call TRBD1 (5 bases). The sample taken for sequencing was PBMCs. The CDR3 sequence: CAWSSGDYGYTF. DNA of the CDR3: TGTGCCTGGAGTTCGGGGGACTATGGCTACACCTTC.